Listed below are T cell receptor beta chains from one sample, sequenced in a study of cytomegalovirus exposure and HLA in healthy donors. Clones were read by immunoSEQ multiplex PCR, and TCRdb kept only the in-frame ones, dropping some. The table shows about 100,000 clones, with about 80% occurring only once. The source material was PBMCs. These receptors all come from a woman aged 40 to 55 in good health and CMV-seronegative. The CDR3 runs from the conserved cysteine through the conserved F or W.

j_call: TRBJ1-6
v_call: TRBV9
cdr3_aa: CASSVEGAENSPLHF

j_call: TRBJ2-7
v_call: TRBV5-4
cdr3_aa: CASSEGLAQYEQYF

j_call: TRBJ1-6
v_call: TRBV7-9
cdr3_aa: CASSFSGGISPLHF

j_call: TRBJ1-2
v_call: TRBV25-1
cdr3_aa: CASSEAVSDGYTF

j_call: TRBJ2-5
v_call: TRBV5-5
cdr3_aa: CASSPSTAQETQYF

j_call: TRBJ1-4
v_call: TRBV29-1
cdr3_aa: CSAGTGGQEKLFF

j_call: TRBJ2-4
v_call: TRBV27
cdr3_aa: CASSSLLAGVAKNIQYF

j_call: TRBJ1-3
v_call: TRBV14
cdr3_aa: CASSHRDSLTDPGNTIYF

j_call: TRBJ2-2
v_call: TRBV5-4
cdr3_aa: CASSLGLAGVAGELFF

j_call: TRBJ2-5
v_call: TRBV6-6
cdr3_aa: CASSYSTPGGGETQYF

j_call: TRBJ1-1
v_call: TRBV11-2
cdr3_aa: CASSFMNTEAFF

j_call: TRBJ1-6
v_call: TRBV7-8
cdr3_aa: CAIKRSSYNSPLHF

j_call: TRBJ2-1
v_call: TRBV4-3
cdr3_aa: CASSQDTGSREQFF

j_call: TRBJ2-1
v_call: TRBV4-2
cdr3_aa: CASSQSSSGSNEQFF

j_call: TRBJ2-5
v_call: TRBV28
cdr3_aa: CASTQDWQETQYF

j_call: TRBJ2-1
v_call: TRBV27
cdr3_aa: CASSPKRGGGGNEQFF

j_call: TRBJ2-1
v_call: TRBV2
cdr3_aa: CASTSFTSGSYNEQFF

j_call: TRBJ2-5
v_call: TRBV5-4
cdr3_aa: CASSPGTGQVETQYF

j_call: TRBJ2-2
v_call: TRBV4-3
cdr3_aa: CASSPITPGLAGVTGELFF

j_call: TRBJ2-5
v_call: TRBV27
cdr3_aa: CASSLYGSGETQYF

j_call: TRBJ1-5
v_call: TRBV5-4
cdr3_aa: CASSPRPGGENQPQHF

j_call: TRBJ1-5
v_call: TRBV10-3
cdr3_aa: CAIGSGQNSNQPQHF

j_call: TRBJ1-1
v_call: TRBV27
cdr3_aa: CASSLSLGLTGNTEAFF

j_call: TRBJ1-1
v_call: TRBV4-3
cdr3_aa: CASSQERAVEAFF

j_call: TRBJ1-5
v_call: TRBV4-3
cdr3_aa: CASSQDARGSQPQHF

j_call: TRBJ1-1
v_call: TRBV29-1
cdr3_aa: CSVVGGGTEAFF

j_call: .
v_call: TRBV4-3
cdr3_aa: CASSQDIDPWYEQYF

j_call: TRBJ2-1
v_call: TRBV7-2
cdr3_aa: CASSLGHPSSYNEQFF

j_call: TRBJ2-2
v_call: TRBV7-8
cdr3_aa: CASSRGAQGTGELFF

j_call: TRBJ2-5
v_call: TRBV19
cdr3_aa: CASSIDRGRSETQYF

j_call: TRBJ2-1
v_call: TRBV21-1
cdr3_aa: CASSTGQPFNEQFF

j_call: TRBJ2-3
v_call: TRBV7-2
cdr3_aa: CASSLDWTSEGIDTQYF

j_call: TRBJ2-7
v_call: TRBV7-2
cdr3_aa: CASSLVGGSYEQYF

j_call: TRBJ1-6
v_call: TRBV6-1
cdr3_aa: CASSEGGGQGYVRSPLHF

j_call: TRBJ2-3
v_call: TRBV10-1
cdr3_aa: CASSLSGRTDTQYF

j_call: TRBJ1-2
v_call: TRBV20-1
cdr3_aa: CSARQTYGYTF

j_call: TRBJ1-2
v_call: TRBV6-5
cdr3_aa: CASSYSVRVYGYTF

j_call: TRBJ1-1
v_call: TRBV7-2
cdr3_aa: CASSLRIGSTEAFF

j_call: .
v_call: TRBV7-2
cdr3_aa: CASSFTGKAYEQYF

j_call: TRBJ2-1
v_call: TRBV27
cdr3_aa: CASSPDGRNEQFF

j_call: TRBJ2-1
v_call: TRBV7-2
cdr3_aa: CASRRGLAEDNEQFF

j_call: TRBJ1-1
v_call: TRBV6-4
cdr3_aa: CASSPQPGVNTEAFF

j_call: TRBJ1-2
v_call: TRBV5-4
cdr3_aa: CASSPTGQGFYGYTF